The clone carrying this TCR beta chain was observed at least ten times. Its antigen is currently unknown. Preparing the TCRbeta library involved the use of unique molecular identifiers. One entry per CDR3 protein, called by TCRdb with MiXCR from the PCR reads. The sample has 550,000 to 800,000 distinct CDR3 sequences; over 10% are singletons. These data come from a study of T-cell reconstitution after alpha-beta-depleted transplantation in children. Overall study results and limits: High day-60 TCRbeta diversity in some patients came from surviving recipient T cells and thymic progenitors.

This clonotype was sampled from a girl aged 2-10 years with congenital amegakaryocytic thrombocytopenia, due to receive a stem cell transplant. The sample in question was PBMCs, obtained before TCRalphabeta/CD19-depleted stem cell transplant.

The CDR3 nucleotides read TGTGCCAGCAGCTTAGGAACGGGAAACACCATATATTTT. Encoded protein: CASSLGTGNTIYF. V and J are TRBV7-2 and TRBJ1-3; D remains unclear. Trimming shortened V by 1 base and J by 4 bases, and 5 bases separated the two germline ends. Germline CDR1 SGHTA, CDR2 FQGNSA. The CDR3 totals 13 residues.